The entry that follows covers one T cell receptor beta chain sequence. Its matching antigen is unknown. This sample stems from a study of CD8+ T cells in alopecia areata. Overall study: Each day, treated patients took oral tofacitinib twice, at 5 to 10 mg per dose. For 6 to 18 months, tofacitinib was taken, and 6 months off drug followed. The authors scored treated patients' severity by affected scalp percentage. Regarding the study as a whole: It was less clear whether patients shared TCRs than it was in mice, possibly because of HLA.

The CDR3 spans 13 residues. Looked up from germline, CDR1 is MNHEY and CDR2 is SMNVEV (reference sequence). V gave up 4 bases and J gave up 4 bases, with 10 bases separating them. Stated treatment: oral pan-JAK inhibitor, 5-10 mg twice daily. TCR sequencing used cDNA made by reverse transcription of extracted RNA. Sequencing used immunoSEQ multiplex PCR; TCRdb keeps in-frame clones, though not all of them. The table records roughly 73,000 clones, over 25% of them present only once. V and J are TRBV27 and TRBJ1-1; D uncertain. This clonotype was sampled from a human donor with alopecia areata. The source material was CD8+ T cells sorted from blood, sampled at week 4, from a patient treated with tofacitinib. CDR3 amino acids: CASSSPLVTEAFF. CDR3 bases: TGTGCCAGCAGTTCCCCTCTAGTCACTGAAGCTTTCTTT.